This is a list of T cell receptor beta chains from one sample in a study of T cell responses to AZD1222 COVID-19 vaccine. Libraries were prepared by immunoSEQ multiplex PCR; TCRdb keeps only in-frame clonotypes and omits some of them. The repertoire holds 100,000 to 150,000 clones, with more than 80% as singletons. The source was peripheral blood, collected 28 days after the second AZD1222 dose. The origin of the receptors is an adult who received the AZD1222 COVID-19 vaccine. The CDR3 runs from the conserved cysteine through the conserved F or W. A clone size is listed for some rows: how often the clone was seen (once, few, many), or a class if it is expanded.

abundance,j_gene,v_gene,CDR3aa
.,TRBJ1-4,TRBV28,CASSFVDEKLFF
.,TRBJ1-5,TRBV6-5,CATGGGKANQPQHF
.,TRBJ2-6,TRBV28,CASSRSSGANVLTF
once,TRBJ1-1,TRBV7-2,CASHLNTEAFF
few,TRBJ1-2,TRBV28,CASSSRTGLYGYTF
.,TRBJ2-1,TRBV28,CASSTMDRAPDGQFF
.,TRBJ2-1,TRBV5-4,CASSGSGTSGGGEQFF
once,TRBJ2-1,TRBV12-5,CASGWGTGPYNEQFF
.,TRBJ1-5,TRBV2,CASSEDGGSSQPQHF
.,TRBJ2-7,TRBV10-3,CAISEEAGETYEQYF
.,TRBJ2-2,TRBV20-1,CSASGQGARDGELFF
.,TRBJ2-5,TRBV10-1,CASSESLAGGRRETQYF
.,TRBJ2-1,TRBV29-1,CSVAAGSPYNEQFF
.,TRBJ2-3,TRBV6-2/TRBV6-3,CASSSAGASTDTQYF
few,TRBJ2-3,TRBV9,CASSVGGLEWDTQYF
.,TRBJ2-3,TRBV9,CASSGREDRADTQYF
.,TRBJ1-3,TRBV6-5,CASRPGQGVGNTIYF
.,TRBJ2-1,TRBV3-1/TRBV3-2,CASSQAEVPYNEQFF
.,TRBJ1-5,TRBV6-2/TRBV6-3,CASSLRYPGTGGNQPQHF
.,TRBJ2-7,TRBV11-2,CASRQGLASYEQYF
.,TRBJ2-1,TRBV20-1,CSATRNNEQFF
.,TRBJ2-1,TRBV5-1,CASSVEGNYNEQFF
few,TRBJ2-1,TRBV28,CASSLPRGDYNEQFF
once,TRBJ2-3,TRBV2,CASSEVAGADTQYF
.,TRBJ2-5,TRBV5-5,CASSSLLGGGAAQETQYF
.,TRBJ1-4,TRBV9,CASSVEGSSGTNEKLFF
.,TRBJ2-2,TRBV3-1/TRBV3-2,CASRMSGGLYTGELFF
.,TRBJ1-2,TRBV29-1,CSASLRPEEGYTF
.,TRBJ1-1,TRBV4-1,CASSLEWDTEAFF
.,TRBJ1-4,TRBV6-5,CASRKGQFLNEKLFF
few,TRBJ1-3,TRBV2,CASSGGNTIYF
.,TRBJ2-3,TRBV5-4,CASSLLSGDTDTQYF
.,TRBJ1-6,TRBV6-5,CASRQQGGISPLHF
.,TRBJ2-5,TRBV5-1,CASSLARRDRNRVLETQYF
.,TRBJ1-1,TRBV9,CASSVGGFAGNTEAFF
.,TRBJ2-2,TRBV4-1,CASSQVAGARTGELFF
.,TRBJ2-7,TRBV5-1,CASSARQGSRNEQYF
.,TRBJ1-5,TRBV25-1,CASRIPGIGNQPQHF
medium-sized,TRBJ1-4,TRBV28,CASSHGGGGTNEKLFF
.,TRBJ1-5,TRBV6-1,CASSDLQGIQPQHF
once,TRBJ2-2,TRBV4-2,CASSQETGELFF
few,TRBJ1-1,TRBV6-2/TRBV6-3,CASSYRPNTEAFF
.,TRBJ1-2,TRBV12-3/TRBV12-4,CASRTTQVDGYTF
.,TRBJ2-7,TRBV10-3,CAIKSLQDSYEQYF